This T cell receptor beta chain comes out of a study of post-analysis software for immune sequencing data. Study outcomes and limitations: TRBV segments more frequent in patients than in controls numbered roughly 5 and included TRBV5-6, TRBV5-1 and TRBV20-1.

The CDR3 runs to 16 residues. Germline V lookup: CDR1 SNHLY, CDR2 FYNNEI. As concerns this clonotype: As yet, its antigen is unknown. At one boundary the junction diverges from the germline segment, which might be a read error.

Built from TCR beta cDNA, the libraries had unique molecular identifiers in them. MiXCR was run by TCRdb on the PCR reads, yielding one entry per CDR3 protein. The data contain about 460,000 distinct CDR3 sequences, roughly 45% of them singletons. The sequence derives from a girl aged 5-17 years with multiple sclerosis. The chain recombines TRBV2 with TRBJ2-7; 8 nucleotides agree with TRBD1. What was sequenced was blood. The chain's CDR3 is CTSSELRDRISYEQYF. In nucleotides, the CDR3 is TGTACCAGCAGTGAACTCCGGGACAGGATCTCCTACGAGCAGTACTTC.